This entry lists 8 T cell receptor beta chains sequenced from one sample in a study of OX40 agonist ivuxolimab in advanced cancers. Produced via immunoSEQ multiplex PCR; TCRdb's table is partial and in-frame only. This table has tens of thousands of clones, approximately 88% appearing once. The specimen was CD4+ or CD8+ T cells sorted from blood, collected in a trial of the OX40 agonist ivuxolimab. Receptor source: an adult with an advanced solid tumor such as melanoma, head and neck, liver or kidney cancer.

This clone was recorded only once. The chain combines TRBV10-3 with TRBJ2-7, with 7 bases identical to TRBD1. In germline, CDR1 is ENHRY, CDR2 SYGVKD. Trimming removed 2 bases from V and 0 bases from J; junction bases left unmatched: 4. The CDR3 sequence is 15 residues long. DNA of the CDR3: TGTGCCATCAGTGAGGAAGGGGGCGACTCCTACGAGCAGTACTTC. Its protein product is CAISEEGGDSYEQYF.

The chain links TRBV10-1 to TRBJ1-2; 8 nucleotides match TRBD1. This CDR3 spans 13 amino acids. Looked up from germline, CDR1 is WNHNN and CDR2 is SYGVQD (reference sequence). Trimming cost V 5 bases and J 6 bases; bases outside gene matches: 5. This CDR3 is CASSPTGEDGYTF. For the CDR3, the DNA is TGCGCCAGCAGTCCGACAGGGGAAGATGGCTACACCTTC.

The J gene is TRBJ1-1, the V gene TRBV7-9; D remains unclear. The ends were cut back, 5 bases at V and 3 bases at J, with 10 bases in the middle. In germline, CDR1 is SEHNR, CDR2 FQNEAQ (reference sequence). This CDR3 is 13 amino acids long. CDR3 sequence reads: CASSEGWYTEAFF. Here the CDR3 DNA reads TGTGCCAGCAGCGAAGGGTGGTACACTGAAGCTTTCTTT.

The chain combines TRBV6-6 with TRBJ1-2, with D perhaps TRBD1 (6 bases). Deletions cut 4 bases from V and 5 bases from J, with 14 bases between. Germline-derived CDR1 and CDR2 are MNHNY and SVGAGI (reference sequence). This CDR3 is built from 14 residues. DNA for the CDR3: TGTGCCAGCAGTTCACGGGGGGCCGGGTATGGCTACACCTTC. Residues: CASSSRGAGYGYTF.

The chain couples TRBV28 to TRBJ2-3, with 8 bases matching TRBD2. This CDR3 is built from 15 residues. The germline V gene has CDR1 MDHEN and CDR2 SYDVKM. With V trimmed by 8 bases and J by 5 bases, 12 bases remained unmatched. The CDR3 sequence is CASASIGGAGDTQYF. CDR3 nucleotide sequence: TGTGCCAGCGCTAGCATCGGGGGGGCTGGAGATACGCAGTATTTT.

The rearrangement uses TRBV4-1 and TRBJ2-7; a possible D gene is TRBD2 (5 bases). Trimming shortened V by 0 bases and J by 5 bases, and 11 bases separated the two germline ends. Germline CDR1 and CDR2: MGHRA and YSYEKL. The CDR3 covers 14 residues. The CDR3 DNA sequence: TGCGCCAGCAGCCAAGATAAATGGGGAGACGAGCAGTACTTC. It yields the protein CASSQDKWGDEQYF.

The chain combines TRBV28 with TRBJ1-2, with D possibly TRBD1 on 6 matching bases. The germline CDR1 and CDR2 sequences are MDHEN and SYDVKM. CDR3 length: 19 residues. V was trimmed by 2 bases and J by 8 bases, leaving 30 bases between them. The CDR3 reads CASSLGWSGHHPSLRGYTF. The CDR3 nucleotides are TGTGCCAGCAGTTTAGGATGGTCGGGACATCACCCCTCTCTGCGGGGCTACACCTTC.

This chain links TRBV7-9 with TRBJ2-2, with TRBD2 identical over 12 bases. V trimming: 4 bases; J trimming: 2 bases; junction bases outside the gene matches: 5. CDR1 is SEHNR, CDR2 FQNEAQ, per germline (reference sequence). The CDR3 is 17 amino acids. The CDR3 nucleotides read TGTGCCAGCAGCTCCAGGACTAGCGGGGCCAACACCGGGGAGCTGTTTTTT. Amino acids: CASSSRTSGANTGELFF.